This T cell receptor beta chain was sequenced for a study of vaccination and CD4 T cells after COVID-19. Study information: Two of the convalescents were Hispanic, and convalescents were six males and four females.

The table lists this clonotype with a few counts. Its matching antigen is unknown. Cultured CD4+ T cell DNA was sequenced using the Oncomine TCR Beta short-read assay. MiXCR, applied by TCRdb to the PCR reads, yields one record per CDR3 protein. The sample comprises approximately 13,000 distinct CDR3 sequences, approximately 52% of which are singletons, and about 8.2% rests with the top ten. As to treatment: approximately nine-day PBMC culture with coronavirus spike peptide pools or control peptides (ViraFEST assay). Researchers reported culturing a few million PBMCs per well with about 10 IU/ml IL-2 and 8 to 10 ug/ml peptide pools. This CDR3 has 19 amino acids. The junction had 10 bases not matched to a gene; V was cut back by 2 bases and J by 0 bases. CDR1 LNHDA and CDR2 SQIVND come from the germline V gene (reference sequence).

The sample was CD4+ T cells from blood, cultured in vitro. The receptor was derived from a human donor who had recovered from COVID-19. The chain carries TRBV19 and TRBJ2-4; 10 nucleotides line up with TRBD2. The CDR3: CASSIKREGVGSAKNIQYF. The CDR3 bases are TGTGCCAGTAGTATAAAGCGGGAGGGAGTAGGGTCAGCCAAAAACATTCAGTACTTC.